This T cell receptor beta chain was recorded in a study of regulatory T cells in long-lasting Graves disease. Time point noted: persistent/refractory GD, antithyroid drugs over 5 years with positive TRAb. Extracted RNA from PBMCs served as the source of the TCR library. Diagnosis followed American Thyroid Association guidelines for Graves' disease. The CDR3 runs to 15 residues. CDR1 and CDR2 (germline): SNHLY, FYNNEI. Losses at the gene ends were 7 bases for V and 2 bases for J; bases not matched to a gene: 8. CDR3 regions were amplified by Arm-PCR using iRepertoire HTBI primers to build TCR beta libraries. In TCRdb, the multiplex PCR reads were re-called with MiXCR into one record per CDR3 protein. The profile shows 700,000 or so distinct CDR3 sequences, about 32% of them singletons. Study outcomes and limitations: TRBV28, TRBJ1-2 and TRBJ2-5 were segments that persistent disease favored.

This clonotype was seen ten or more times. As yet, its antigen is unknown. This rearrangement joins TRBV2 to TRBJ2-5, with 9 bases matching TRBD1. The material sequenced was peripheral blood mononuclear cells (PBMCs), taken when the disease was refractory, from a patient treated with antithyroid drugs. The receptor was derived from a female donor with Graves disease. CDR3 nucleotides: TGTGCCAGCATTCGGGACAGGGAGGTGCAAGAGACCCAGTACTTC. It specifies CASIRDREVQETQYF. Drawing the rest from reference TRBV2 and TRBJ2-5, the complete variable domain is EPEVTQTPSHQVTQMGQEVILRCVPISNHLYFYWYRQILGQKVEFLVSFYNNEISEKSEIFDDQFSVERPDGSNFTLKIRSTKLEDSAMYFCASIRDREVQETQYFGPGTRLLVL.